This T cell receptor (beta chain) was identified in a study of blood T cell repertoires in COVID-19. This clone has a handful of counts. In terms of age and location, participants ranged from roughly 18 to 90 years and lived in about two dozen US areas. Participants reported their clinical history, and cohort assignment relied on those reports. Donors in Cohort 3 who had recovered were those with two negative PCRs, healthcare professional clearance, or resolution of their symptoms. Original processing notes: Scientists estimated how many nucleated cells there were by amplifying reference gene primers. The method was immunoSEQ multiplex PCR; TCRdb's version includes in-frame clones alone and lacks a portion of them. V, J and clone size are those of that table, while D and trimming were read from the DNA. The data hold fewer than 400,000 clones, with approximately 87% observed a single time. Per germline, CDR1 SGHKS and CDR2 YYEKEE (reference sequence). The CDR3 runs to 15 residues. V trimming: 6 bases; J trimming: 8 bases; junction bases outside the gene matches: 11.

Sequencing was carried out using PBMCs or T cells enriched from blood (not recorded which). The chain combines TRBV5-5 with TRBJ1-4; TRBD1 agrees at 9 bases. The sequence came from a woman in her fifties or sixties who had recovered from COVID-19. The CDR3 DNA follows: TGTGCCAGCACCTCCCCACAGGGGGCCTCGGAAAAACTGTTTTTT. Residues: CASTSPQGASEKLFF.